This T cell receptor beta chain was sequenced in a study of shared clonotypes between healthy human individuals. As for this clone: Its specificity is not known.

The CDR3 is made up of 15 amino acids. V was pared by 6 bases and J by 0 bases, with 5 bases of the junction left unmatched. CDR1 is MNHEY and CDR2 is SVGAGI in the germline V gene. The table came from immunoSEQ multiplex PCR; TCRdb's copy has only in-frame clones and leaves some out. Among about 1.5 million clones listed, 95% to 99% were seen once. Study-wide results and limits: Rarefaction showed sorted-subset sequencing was incomplete despite large depth.

Sequencing used naive CD4+ T cells sorted from blood. Subset defined: CD45RA+ positively selected. The TCR comes from a man aged 30 to 39 in good health. V gene TRBV6-5 combines with J gene TRBJ1-5, with 7 bases aligning to TRBD1. In DNA, the CDR3 is TGTGCCAGCAGCATCGACAGGGATAGCAATCAGCCCCAGCATTTT. This translates into CASSIDRDSNQPQHF.